This entry features one TCR beta chain sequence. This specimen comes from a study of OX40 agonist ivuxolimab in advanced cancers. Trimming cost V 5 bases and J 2 bases; bases outside gene matches: 6. This CDR3 is built from 14 residues. Looked up from germline, CDR1 is SEHNR and CDR2 is FQNEAQ (reference sequence). This table comes from immunoSEQ multiplex PCR, and its TCRdb copy is limited to in-frame clones, with some not included. The sample consists of about 35,000 clones, about 93% of them appearing once. This receptor was obtained from an adult with an advanced solid tumor such as melanoma, head and neck, liver or kidney cancer. The source was CD4+ or CD8+ T cells sorted from blood, collected in a trial of the OX40 agonist ivuxolimab. The genes are TRBV7-9 and TRBJ2-7, with TRBD1 identical over 7 bases. DNA for the CDR3: TGTGCCAGCAGCCCCCGGGACAGAGCCTACGAGCAGTACTTC. It yields the protein CASSPRDRAYEQYF. The full variable domain, completed using reference TRBV7-9 and TRBJ2-7, is DTGVSQNPRHKITKRGQNVTFRCDPISEHNRLYWYRQTLGQGPEFLTYFQNEAQLEKSRLLSDRFSAERPKGSFSTLEIQRTEQGDSAMYLCASSPRDRAYEQYFGPGTRLTVT.